The source of this TCR beta chain is a study of T cells in Graves' hyperthyroidism and ophthalmopathy. Points from the study as a whole: A model of 13 V-J features distinguished ophthalmopathy from stable hyperthyroidism.

There are 13 residues in the CDR3. V dropped 8 bases and J dropped 9 bases, with 14 bases sitting between them. Germline CDR1 is MDHEN and CDR2 is SYDVKM. Diagnosis rested on symptoms, serum thyroxine and TRAb, thyroid ultrasound, and orbital computed tomography. This clonotype was seen only a few times. Its specificity is unknown. Amplified TCR beta CDR3 regions derived from RNA transcripts. In the first-round RT-PCR of the TCR CDR3, the HTBI primer set was used. One entry per CDR3 protein, called by TCRdb with MiXCR from the multiplex PCR reads. The table has 400,000 to 600,000 distinct CDR3 sequences, 20% seen once.

The V and J genes are TRBV28 and TRBJ1-6; D gene unclear. This TCR came from a man in his late teens or twenties with Graves' hyperthyroidism. Sequencing used blood. In DNA, the CDR3 is TGTGCCAGCTCACAGTACCTGGGTTCACCCCTCCACTTT. The encoded protein is CASSQYLGSPLHF.